This T cell receptor (beta chain) was sequenced during a study of T cells in Graves' hyperthyroidism and ophthalmopathy. J lost 7 bases, V lost 7 bases, and 11 bases had no gene match. CDR1 is MNHEY and CDR2 is SVGEGT in the germline V gene. This CDR3 has 14 amino acids. Overall study findings and caveats: Stable hyperthyroidism was told apart from ophthalmopathy by a model built on 13 V-J features. Blood shared most expanded thyroid clonotypes above 0.001.

Many counts were recorded for this clonotype. The target antigen is unknown. Absent ophthalmopathy progression within 18 months defined stable Graves' hyperthyroidism. Newly diagnosed hyperthyroidism, duration under 2 months, in patients aged 18 to 65. RNA transcripts provided the source from which TCR beta CDR3 regions were amplified. Primed by the HTBI set, a first-round RT-PCR was run on the TCR CDR3. TCRdb re-called the multiplex PCR reads with MiXCR, one entry per CDR3 protein. Of about 590,000 distinct CDR3 sequences listed, approximately 14% are singletons. The receptor was isolated from a woman in her 30s with Graves' hyperthyroidism. J is TRBJ2-7 and V is TRBV6-2 or TRBV6-3, with TRBD2 identical over 9 bases. The sample taken for sequencing was blood. CDR3 residues: CASTLAGSGGEQYF. CDR3 bases: TGTGCCAGCACCCTAGCGGGGTCTGGCGGGGAGCAGTACTTC.